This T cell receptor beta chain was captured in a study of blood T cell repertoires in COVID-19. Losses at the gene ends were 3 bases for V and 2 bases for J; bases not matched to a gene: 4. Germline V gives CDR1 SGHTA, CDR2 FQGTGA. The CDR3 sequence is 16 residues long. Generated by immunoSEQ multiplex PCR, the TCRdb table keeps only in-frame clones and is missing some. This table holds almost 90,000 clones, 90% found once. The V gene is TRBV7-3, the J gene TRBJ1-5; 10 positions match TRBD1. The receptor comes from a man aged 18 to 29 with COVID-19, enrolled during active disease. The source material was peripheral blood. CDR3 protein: CASSFPGTGGNQPQHF. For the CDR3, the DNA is TGTGCCAGCAGCTTCCCCGGGACAGGGGGCAATCAGCCCCAGCATTTT.